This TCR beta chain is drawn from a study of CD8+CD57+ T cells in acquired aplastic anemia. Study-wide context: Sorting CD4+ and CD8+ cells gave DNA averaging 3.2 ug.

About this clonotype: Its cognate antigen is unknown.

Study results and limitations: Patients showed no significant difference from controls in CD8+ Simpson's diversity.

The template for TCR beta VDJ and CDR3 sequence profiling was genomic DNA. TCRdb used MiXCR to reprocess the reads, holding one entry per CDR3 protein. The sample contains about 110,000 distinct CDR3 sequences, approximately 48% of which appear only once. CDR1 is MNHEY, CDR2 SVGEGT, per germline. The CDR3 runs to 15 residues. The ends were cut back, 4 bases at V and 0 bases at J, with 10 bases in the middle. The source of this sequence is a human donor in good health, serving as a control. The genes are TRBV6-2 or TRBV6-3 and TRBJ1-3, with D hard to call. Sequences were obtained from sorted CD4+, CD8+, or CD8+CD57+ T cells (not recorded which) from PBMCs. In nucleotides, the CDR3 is TGTGCCAGCAGTTTACTTCGGAGCTCTGGAAACACCATATATTTT. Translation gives CASSLLRSSGNTIYF.